Presented here are 6 T cell receptor beta chains from one specimen sequenced in a study of T cells after posttransplantation cyclophosphamide. Sequencing was performed with immunoSEQ multiplex PCR; in TCRdb, only in-frame clones are kept and a portion is missing. This record lists tens of thousands of clones, none seen once only, and the top ten clones contain 1.5% to 2%. Cyclophosphamide on days +3 and +4 followed busulfan-fludarabine conditioning and a marrow graft. Material: PBMCs, obtained after allogeneic stem cell transplant with posttransplant cyclophosphamide. These TCRs come from a male patient younger than 35 who received an allogeneic stem cell transplant from a related donor, was CMV-positive, and had no GVHD. The T cells may partly be graft donor cells.

The CDR3 DNA is TGTGCCAGCAGCTCACCGTGGGGCTTGGGGACAGATACGCAGTATTTT. This sequence encodes CASSSPWGLGTDTQYF. The rearrangement uses TRBV11-1 and TRBJ2-3; D possibly corresponds to TRBD1 (5 bases). Germline loops: CDR1 SGHAT, CDR2 FQDESV (reference sequence). This CDR3 has 16 amino acids. Trimming shortened V by 4 bases and J by 3 bases, and 17 bases separated the two germline ends.

This clone was picked up many times. DNA for the CDR3: TGCGCCAGCAGGAGGACGGCCGGGACAGCCTACTACGAGCAGTACTTC. It encodes CASRRTAGTAYYEQYF. V is TRBV5-1 and J is TRBJ2-7; 7 nucleotides match TRBD1. The CDR3 runs 16 residues. Germline-derived CDR1 and CDR2 are SGHRS and YFSETQ. V shed 5 bases and J 3 bases; nucleotides not matched to a gene: 14.

This clone was observed at least ten times. In DNA form, the CDR3 reads TGCGCCAGCAGCCGGACAGGTGGCCCCTCGGAGCAGTACTTC. Amino acids: CASSRTGGPSEQYF. J is TRBJ2-7 and V is TRBV5-1, with 7 bases aligning to TRBD1. The junction had 11 bases not matched to a gene; V was cut back by 4 bases and J by 7 bases. Germline lookup yields CDR1 SGHRS and CDR2 YFSETQ. The length of the CDR3 is 14 residues.

This clone was found many times. The gene calls are TRBV6-4 and TRBJ1-1, with D possibly matching TRBD1 (5 bases). V was trimmed by 6 bases and J by 1 base, leaving 15 bases between them. Looked up from germline, CDR1 is MRHNA and CDR2 is SNTAGT. The CDR3 totals 15 residues. The CDR3 is CASRDISRENTEAFF. CDR3 bases: TGTGCCAGCAGAGATATTTCCAGGGAGAACACTGAAGCTTTCTTT.

This clone appeared many times. V and J are TRBV7-3 and TRBJ2-5, with a possible D match to TRBD2 (6 bases). V shed 2 bases and J shed 4 bases, with 17 bases lying between them. This CDR3 has 16 amino acids. Germline V gene sequence: CDR1 SGHTA, CDR2 FQGTGA. Written as DNA, the CDR3 is TGTGCCAGCAGCTTAGGGATGGGGGTGGGGGGAGAGACCCAGTACTTC. It is translated as CASSLGMGVGGETQYF. The full variable domain, in which reference TRBV7-3 and TRBJ2-5 provide the parts outside the CDR3, is GAGVSQTPSNKVTEKGKYVELRCDPISGHTALYWYRQSLGQGPEFLIYFQGTGAADDSGLPNDRFFAVRPEGSVSTLKIQRTERGDSAVYLCASSLGMGVGGETQYFGPGTRLLVL.

This clone has at least ten counts. The DNA is left out, because the CDR3 cannot be placed on it with certainty; the CDR3 is given as TCRdb lists it. The chain is built from TRBV21-1 and TRBJ1-2; TRBD1, the D gene given by the table, was not confirmed from the DNA. TRBV21-1 is a recognized pseudogene. The CDR3 is 15 residues long, counting both termini. The CDR3 spells CASIFGQGNSYGYTF.